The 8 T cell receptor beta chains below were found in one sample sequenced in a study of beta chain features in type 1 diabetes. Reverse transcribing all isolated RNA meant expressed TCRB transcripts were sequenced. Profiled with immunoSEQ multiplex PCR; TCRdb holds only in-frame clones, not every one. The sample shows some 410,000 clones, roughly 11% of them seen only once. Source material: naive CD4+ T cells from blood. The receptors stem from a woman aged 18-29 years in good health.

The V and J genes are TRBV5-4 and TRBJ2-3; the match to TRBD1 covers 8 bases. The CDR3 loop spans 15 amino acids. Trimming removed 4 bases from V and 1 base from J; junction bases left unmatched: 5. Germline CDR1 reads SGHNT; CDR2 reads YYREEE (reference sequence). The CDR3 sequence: CASSPKQGGTDTQYF. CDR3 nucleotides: TGTGCCAGCAGCCCCAAACAGGGGGGCACAGATACGCAGTATTTT.

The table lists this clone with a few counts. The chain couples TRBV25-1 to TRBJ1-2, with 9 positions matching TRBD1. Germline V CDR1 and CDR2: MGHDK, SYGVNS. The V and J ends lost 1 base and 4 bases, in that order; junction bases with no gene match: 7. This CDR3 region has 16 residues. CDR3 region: CASSELRTGAFYGYTF. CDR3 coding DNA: TGTGCCAGCAGTGAATTGCGGACAGGGGCTTTCTATGGCTACACCTTC.

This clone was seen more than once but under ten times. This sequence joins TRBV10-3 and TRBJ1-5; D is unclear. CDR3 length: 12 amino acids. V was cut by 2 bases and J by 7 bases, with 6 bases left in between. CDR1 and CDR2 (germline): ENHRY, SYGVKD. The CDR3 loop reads CAISEGLQPQHF. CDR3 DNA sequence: TGTGCCATCAGTGAGGGACTGCAGCCCCAGCATTTT.

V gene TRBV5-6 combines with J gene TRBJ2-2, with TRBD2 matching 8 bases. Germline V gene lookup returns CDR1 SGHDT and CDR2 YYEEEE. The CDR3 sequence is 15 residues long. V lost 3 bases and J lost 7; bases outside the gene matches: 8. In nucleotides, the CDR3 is TGTGCCAGCAGCTCTACCCCCAGCGGGAGCGGGGAGCTGTTTTTT. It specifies CASSSTPSGSGELFF.

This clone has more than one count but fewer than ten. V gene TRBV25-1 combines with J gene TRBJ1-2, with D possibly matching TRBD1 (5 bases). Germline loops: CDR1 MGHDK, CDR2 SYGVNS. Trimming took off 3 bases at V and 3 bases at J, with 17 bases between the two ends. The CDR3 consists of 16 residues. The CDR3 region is CASSDPGLGEDYGYTF. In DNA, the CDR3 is TGTGCCAGCAGTGACCCTGGACTAGGGGAAGACTATGGCTACACCTTC.

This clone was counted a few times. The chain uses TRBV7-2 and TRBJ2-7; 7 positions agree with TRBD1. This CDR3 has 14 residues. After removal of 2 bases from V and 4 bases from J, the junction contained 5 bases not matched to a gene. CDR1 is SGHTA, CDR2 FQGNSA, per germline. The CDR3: CASSLPGQRYEQYF. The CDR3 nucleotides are TGTGCCAGCAGCTTACCGGGACAGAGATACGAGCAGTACTTC.

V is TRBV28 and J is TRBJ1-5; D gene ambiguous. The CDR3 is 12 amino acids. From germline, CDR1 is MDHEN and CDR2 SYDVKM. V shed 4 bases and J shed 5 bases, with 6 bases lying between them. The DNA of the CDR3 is TGTGCCAGCAGTTCATGGGATCAGCCCCAGCATTTT. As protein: CASSSWDQPQHF.

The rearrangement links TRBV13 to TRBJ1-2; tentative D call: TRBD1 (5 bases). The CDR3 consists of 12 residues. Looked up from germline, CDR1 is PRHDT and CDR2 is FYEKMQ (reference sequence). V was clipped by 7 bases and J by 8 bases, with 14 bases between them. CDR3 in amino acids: CASTPGWDGYTF. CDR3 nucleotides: TGTGCCAGCACTCCGGGTTGGGACGGCTACACCTTC.